The 30 T cell receptor beta chains below come from one sample, sequenced in a study of naive CD8 T cells in extremely preterm neonates. Some clones are missing from TCRdb's copy, which holds only in-frame ones; the method was immunoSEQ multiplex PCR. Of around 5,000 clones in the sample, around 97% were seen once. Without labor or membrane rupture, elective cesareans at roughly 37-41 weeks supplied term cord blood. The sample was naive CD8+ T cells from cord blood. Receptors were obtained from a newborn in good health.

The J gene is TRBJ2-7, the V gene TRBV5-4; 7 bases agree with TRBD1. CDR3 size: 15 residues. Germline assignment: CDR1 SGHNT and CDR2 YYREEE (reference sequence). The junction had 6 bases not matched to a gene; V was cut back by 1 base and J by 2 bases. The CDR3 region has the DNA TGTGCCAGCAGCTTGATCGGGGACAGTCCCTACGAGCAGTACTTC. Its protein is CASSLIGDSPYEQYF.

This chain joins TRBV11-2 and TRBJ2-7; the match to TRBD2 covers 9 bases. This CDR3 contains 14 residues. The germline V gene has CDR1 SGHAT and CDR2 FQNNGV. J lost 7 bases, V lost 3 bases, and 7 bases had no gene match. The CDR3 region is CASSFAGGPREQYF. In DNA, the CDR3 is TGTGCCAGCAGCTTTGCGGGGGGGCCAAGGGAGCAGTACTTC.

The chain combines TRBV27 with TRBJ2-7; D perhaps matches TRBD1 (6 bases). Germline CDR1 is MNHEY and CDR2 is SMNVEV (reference sequence). CDR3 length equals 12 residues. V was shortened by 6 bases and J by 5 bases, with 11 bases between the two germline ends. The CDR3 sequence: CASSPQGNEQYF. DNA for the CDR3: TGTGCCAGCAGCCCACAGGGTAACGAGCAGTACTTC.

The J gene is TRBJ1-1, the V gene TRBV9; D may be TRBD1 (6 bases). Germline values: CDR1 SGDLS, CDR2 YYNGEE. This CDR3 spans 16 amino acids. V lost 0 bases, J lost 1 base, and 13 bases lay in between. The CDR3 spells CASSVAEGHANTEAFF. In DNA form, the CDR3 reads TGTGCCAGCAGCGTAGCTGAGGGACACGCGAACACTGAAGCTTTCTTT.

J is TRBJ2-1 and V is TRBV4-3; TRBD1 aligns across 9 bases. With V trimmed by 0 bases and J by 4 bases, 4 bases remained unmatched. Germline-derived CDR1 and CDR2 are LGHNA and YSLEER. The CDR3 runs to 16 residues. In nucleotides, the CDR3 is TGCGCCAGCAGCCAAGATGGGACAGGGACGTACAATGAGCAGTTCTTC. Translating it yields CASSQDGTGTYNEQFF.

This clone appeared once. The genes are TRBV13 and TRBJ2-1; D ambiguous. The CDR3 is 14 amino acids. CDR1 and CDR2 (germline): PRHDT, FYEKMQ (reference sequence). Trimming cost V 4 bases and J 0 bases, with 7 bases left between them. The CDR3 here is CASSSIASYNEQFF. The CDR3 region has the DNA TGTGCCAGCAGCTCAATAGCCTCCTACAATGAGCAGTTCTTC.

This chain links TRBV5-6 with TRBJ2-5, with D perhaps matching TRBD1 (6 bases). The J call may be mistaken, given a closer DNA end match to TRBJ2-7. The CDR3 covers 13 residues. Germline CDR1 and CDR2: SGHDT and YYEEEE. In DNA, the CDR3 is TGTGCCAGCAGCCTCGGGACAATCTACGAGCAGTACTTC. Protein: CASSLGTIYEQYF.

The chain employs TRBV9 and TRBJ1-2; no clear D gene. Per germline, CDR1 SGDLS and CDR2 YYNGEE. The germline V and J ends were trimmed by 4 bases and 0 bases, with 7 bases remaining between them. The CDR3 totals 13 residues. Here the CDR3 reads CASSPPSNYGYTF. The CDR3 DNA sequence: TGTGCCAGCAGCCCTCCTTCTAACTATGGCTACACCTTC.

The chain carries TRBV6-5 and TRBJ2-5; TRBD1 agrees at 7 bases. The CDR3 has 15 amino acids. Germline trimming cut 0 bases from V and 5 bases from J; bases unmatched to any gene: 6. Germline CDR1 and CDR2: MNHEY and SVGAGI. The CDR3 nucleotides read TGTGCCAGCAGTTACTCGCTACAGGGGAAGGAGACCCAGTACTTC. Translation gives CASSYSLQGKETQYF.

The rearrangement links TRBV27 to TRBJ2-7, with 7 bases identical to TRBD1. The CDR3 is 19 residues long. The germline gives CDR1 MNHEY, CDR2 SMNVEV (reference sequence). Trimming removed 4 bases from V and 2 bases from J; junction bases left unmatched: 20. The CDR3 bases are TGTGCCAGCAGTTCTTGGGACAGCTTAAACTCCCCGAGACCCTACGAGCAGTACTTC. It is translated as CASSSWDSLNSPRPYEQYF.

This chain uses TRBV7-9 with TRBJ2-7, with a tentative D call TRBD1 (6 bases). Germline V lookup: CDR1 SEHNR, CDR2 FQNEAQ (reference sequence). CDR3 size: 13 residues. V lost 5 bases and J lost 0, with 8 bases in between. The CDR3 nucleotides read TGTGCCAGCAGCCCCAGGGGCTCCTACGAGCAGTACTTC. It is translated as CASSPRGSYEQYF.

This sequence joins TRBV29-1 and TRBJ1-1; possible D gene TRBD1, 6 bases. V lost 2 bases, J lost 4 bases, and 14 bases lay in between. The CDR3 contains 14 residues. CDR1 and CDR2 from the germline V gene are SQVTM and ANQGSEA. The CDR3 nucleotides read TGCAGCGTTGAATCAACAGGGTGGATCACTGAAGCTTTCTTT. This translates into CSVESTGWITEAFF.

J is TRBJ1-2 and V is TRBV6-5; 8 bases are shared with TRBD1. This CDR3 has 14 amino acids. Germline CDR1 MNHEY, CDR2 SVGAGI. V lost 6 bases to trimming and J lost 4 bases; unmatched junction nucleotides: 7. CDR3 loop: CASSQGQGGYGYTF. CDR3 nucleotides: TGTGCCAGCAGCCAAGGACAGGGAGGCTATGGCTACACCTTC.

V gene TRBV27 combines with J gene TRBJ2-3, with TRBD2 as a possible D gene (6 bases). The V gene lost 8 bases and the J gene lost 0 bases, with 18 bases spanning the gap. The CDR3 is 16 residues long. The V gene's germline CDR1 is MNHEY and CDR2 SMNVEV (reference sequence). The CDR3 DNA sequence: TGTGCCAGCGCCCTTACACCGGGAGATAGCACAGATACGCAGTATTTT. Its protein is CASALTPGDSTDTQYF.

The V call is TRBV13, the J call TRBJ1-2; perhaps TRBD1 as D (6 bases). Germline CDR1 and CDR2: PRHDT and FYEKMQ (reference sequence). CDR3 length equals 15 residues. V lost 4 bases, J lost 3 bases, and 15 bases lay in between. CDR3 DNA: TGTGCCAGCAGCTGGGGGGGCGCGGACCACTATGGCTACACCTTC. Its protein is CASSWGGADHYGYTF.

The CDR3 bases are TGCGCCAGCAGCCAAGACGGGTCGGGGAGCACTGAAGCTTTCTTT. This gives the protein CASSQDGSGSTEAFF. V and J are TRBV4-3 and TRBJ1-1; D is unresolved. Germline values: CDR1 LGHNA, CDR2 YSLEER. CDR3 size: 15 residues. V was trimmed by 0 bases and J by 4 bases, leaving 12 bases between them.

The V call is TRBV9, the J call TRBJ1-2; no reliable D call. V dropped 3 bases and J dropped 1 base, with 4 bases sitting between them. The CDR3 has 12 amino acids. The germline CDR1 and CDR2 sequences are SGDLS and YYNGEE. CDR3 sequence (DNA): TGTGCCAGCAGCGGACATAACTATGGCTACACCTTC. Amino acids: CASSGHNYGYTF.

A remark on this clone: This same CDR3 is encoded by further DNA sequences in the sample. This chain links TRBV7-9 with TRBJ2-7; 11 bases agree with TRBD2. This CDR3 spans 16 amino acids. V shed 4 bases, J shed 1 base, and the junction held 6 bases outside the gene matches. Germline CDR1 SEHNR, CDR2 FQNEAQ (reference sequence). CDR3 loop: CASSSTGTSGSYEQYF. Here the CDR3 DNA reads TGTGCCAGCAGCTCAACCGGGACTAGCGGATCCTACGAGCAGTACTTC.

The V call is TRBV9, the J call TRBJ2-7; 8 positions agree with TRBD1. Trimming at V came to 1 base and at J to 6 bases, leaving 0 bases not matched to a gene. The CDR3 runs to 12 residues. Germline V lookup: CDR1 SGDLS, CDR2 YYNGEE. Written as DNA, the CDR3 is TGTGCCAGCAGCGTAACAGGGGGCGAGCAGTACTTC. Encoded protein: CASSVTGGEQYF.

This chain uses TRBV20-1 with TRBJ1-1; D gene ambiguous. The CDR3 covers 10 residues. The germline V gene encodes CDR1 DFQATT and CDR2 SNEGSKA (reference sequence). In nucleotides, the CDR3 is TGCAGGGCGGGAAGTACTGAAGCTTTCTTT. Encoded protein: CRAGSTEAFF.

The CDR3 reads CACHGTSGSSGELFF. CDR3 nucleotide sequence: TGTGCCTGCCACGGGACTAGCGGGAGTTCCGGGGAGCTGTTTTTT. The V gene is TRBV30, the J gene TRBJ2-2; 14 bases are a match to TRBD2. The CDR3 loop spans 15 amino acids. Germline V gene sequence: CDR1 GTSNPN, CDR2 SVGIG (reference sequence). J gave up 6 bases and V 6 bases, and 6 bases lay outside the gene matches.

The chain recombines TRBV4-1 with TRBJ1-2, with 7 nucleotides matching TRBD1. The germline V gene has CDR1 MGHRA and CDR2 YSYEKL. J lost 6 bases, V lost 4 bases, and 2 bases had no gene match. This CDR3 is built from 12 residues. CDR3 in amino acids: CASSLQGDGYTF. The DNA of the CDR3 is TGCGCCAGCAGCCTTCAGGGGGATGGCTACACCTTC.

The V and J genes are TRBV27 and TRBJ2-7; D not certain. V was cut by 3 bases and J by 7 bases, with 7 bases left in between. Germline V gives CDR1 MNHEY, CDR2 SMNVEV (reference sequence). The CDR3 totals 11 residues. The CDR3, as DNA: TGTGCCAGCAGTTTCTCGACTGAGCAGTACTTC. Translated: CASSFSTEQYF.

The count of this clone is one. This chain connects TRBV7-9 to TRBJ2-2; 15 bases are a match to TRBD2. V lost 4 bases, J lost 0 bases, and 0 bases stayed unmatched. Germline V gene data show CDR1 as SEHNR and CDR2 as FQNEAQ (reference sequence). The CDR3 consists of 17 residues. This chain's CDR3 is CASSWTSGGANTGELFF. The CDR3 DNA follows: TGTGCCAGCAGCTGGACTAGCGGGGGGGCGAACACCGGGGAGCTGTTTTTT. The whole variable domain, remainder taken from reference TRBV7-9 and TRBJ2-2, is DTGVSQNPRHKITKRGQNVTFRCDPISEHNRLYWYRQTLGQGPEFLTYFQNEAQLEKSRLLSDRFSAERPKGSFSTLEIQRTEQGDSAMYLCASSWTSGGANTGELFFGEGSRLTVL.

The chain recombines TRBV9 with TRBJ2-3; the match to TRBD2 covers 7 bases. Trimming cost V 0 bases and J 4 bases; bases outside gene matches: 2. The CDR3 sequence is 14 residues long. Per germline, CDR1 SGDLS and CDR2 YYNGEE. DNA of the CDR3: TGTGCCAGCAGCGTAGGGGGAGGGGCAGATACGCAGTATTTT. Its protein is CASSVGGGADTQYF.

The chain is built from TRBV10-3 and TRBJ2-5; 7 bases line up with TRBD2. The CDR3 contains 15 residues. CDR1 ENHRY and CDR2 SYGVKD come from the germline V gene. V was pared by 3 bases and J by 3 bases, with 7 bases of the junction left unmatched. For the CDR3, the DNA is TGTGCCATCAGTGATCCGGCGGGGGTTGAAGAGACCCAGTACTTC. Amino acids: CAISDPAGVEETQYF.

This chain connects TRBV13 to TRBJ2-5; TRBD1 matches at 7 bases. With the DNA end fitting TRBJ2-7 better, the J assignment may be wrong. The CDR3 loop spans 14 amino acids. Germline CDR1 PRHDT, CDR2 FYEKMQ (reference sequence). CDR3 DNA: TGTGCCAGCAGCCCCCGGACAGGCTTCTACGAGCAGTACTTC. Amino acid sequence: CASSPRTGFYEQYF.

About this clone itself: At one boundary the junction diverges from the germline segment, which might be a read error. The J gene is TRBJ2-1, the V gene TRBV9; a weak D match, TRBD2 (6 bases). This CDR3 region has 16 residues. Germline V gene sequence: CDR1 SGDLS, CDR2 YYNGEE. Here the CDR3 reads CASRVGIGSSYNEQFF. In DNA form, the CDR3 reads TGTGCCAGCAGAGTAGGAATCGGGAGCTCCTACAATGAGCAGTTCTTC.

V usage is TRBV7-2 and J usage is TRBJ2-2; no clear D. The CDR3 is 13 amino acids. V was pared by 5 bases and J by 1 base, with 5 bases between. CDR1 SGHTA and CDR2 FQGNSA come from the germline V gene. CDR3 sequence: CASSHLNTGELFF. CDR3 coding DNA: TGTGCCAGCAGCCATTTGAACACCGGGGAGCTGTTTTTT. Full variable domain (missing parts from reference TRBV7-2 and TRBJ2-2): GAGVSQSPSNKVTEKGKDVELRCDPISGHTALYWYRQSLGQGLEFLIYFQGNSAPDKSGLPSDRFSAERTGGSVSTLTIQRTQQEDSAVYLCASSHLNTGELFFGEGSRLTVL.

The chain joins TRBV5-1 to TRBJ2-1; 9 bases line up with TRBD2. The CDR3 is 14 amino acids. V trimming: 2 bases; J trimming: 7 bases; junction bases outside the gene matches: 4. The germline V gene encodes CDR1 SGHRS and CDR2 YFSETQ. This CDR3 reads CASSFSGSHNEQFF. The CDR3 DNA reads as TGCGCCAGCAGCTTTAGCGGGAGTCATAATGAGCAGTTCTTC.